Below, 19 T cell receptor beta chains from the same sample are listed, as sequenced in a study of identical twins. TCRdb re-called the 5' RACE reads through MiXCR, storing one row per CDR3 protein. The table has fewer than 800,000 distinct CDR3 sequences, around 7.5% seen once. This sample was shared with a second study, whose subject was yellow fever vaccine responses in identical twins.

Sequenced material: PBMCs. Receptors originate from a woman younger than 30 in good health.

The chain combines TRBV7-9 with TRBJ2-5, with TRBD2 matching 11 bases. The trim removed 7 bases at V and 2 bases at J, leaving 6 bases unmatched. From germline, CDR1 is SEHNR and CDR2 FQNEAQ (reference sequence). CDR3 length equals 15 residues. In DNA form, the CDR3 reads TGTGCCAGCACCCTGGGACTAGCGGAACAAGAGACCCAGTACTTC. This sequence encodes CASTLGLAEQETQYF. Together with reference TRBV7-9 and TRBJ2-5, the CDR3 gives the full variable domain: DTGVSQNPRHKITKRGQNVTFRCDPISEHNRLYWYRQTLGQGPEFLTYFQNEAQLEKSRLLSDRFSAERPKGSFSTLEIQRTEQGDSAMYLCASTLGLAEQETQYFGPGTRLLVL.

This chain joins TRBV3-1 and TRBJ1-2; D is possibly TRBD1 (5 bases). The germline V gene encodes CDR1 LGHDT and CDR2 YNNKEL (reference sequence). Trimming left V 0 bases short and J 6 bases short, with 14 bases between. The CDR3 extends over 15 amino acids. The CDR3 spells CASSQDYRPPHGYTF. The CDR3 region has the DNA TGTGCCAGCAGCCAAGATTACAGGCCACCTCATGGCTACACCTTC. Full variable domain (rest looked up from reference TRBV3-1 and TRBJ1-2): DTAVSQTPKYLVTQMGNDKSIKCEQNLGHDTMYWYKQDSKKFLKIMFSYNNKELIINETVPNRFSPKSPDKAHLNLHINSLELGDSAVYFCASSQDYRPPHGYTFGSGTRLTVV.

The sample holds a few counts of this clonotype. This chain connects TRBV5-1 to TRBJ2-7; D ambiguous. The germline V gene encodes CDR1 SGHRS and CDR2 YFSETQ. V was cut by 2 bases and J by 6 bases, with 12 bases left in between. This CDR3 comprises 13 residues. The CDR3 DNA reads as TGCGCCAGCAGCTTTGGACCCGCCGCCGAGCAGTACTTC. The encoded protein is CASSFGPAAEQYF.

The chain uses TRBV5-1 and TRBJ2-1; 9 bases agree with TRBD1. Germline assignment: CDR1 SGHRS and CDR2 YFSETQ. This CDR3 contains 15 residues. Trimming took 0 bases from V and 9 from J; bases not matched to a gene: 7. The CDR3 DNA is TGCGCCAGCAGCTTGGACAGGGGGCTTTACGGTGAGCAGTTCTTC. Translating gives CASSLDRGLYGEQFF.

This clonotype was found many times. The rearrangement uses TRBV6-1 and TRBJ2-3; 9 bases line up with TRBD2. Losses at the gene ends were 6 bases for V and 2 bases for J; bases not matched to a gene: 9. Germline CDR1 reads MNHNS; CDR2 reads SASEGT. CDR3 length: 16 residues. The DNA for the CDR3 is TGTGCCAGCAGATTTTCAATAGCGGGAGACACAGATACGCAGTATTTT. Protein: CASRFSIAGDTDTQYF.

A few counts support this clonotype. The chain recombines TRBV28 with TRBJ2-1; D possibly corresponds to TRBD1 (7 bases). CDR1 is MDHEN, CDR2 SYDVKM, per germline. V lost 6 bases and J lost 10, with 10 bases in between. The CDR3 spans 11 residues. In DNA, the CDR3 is TGTGCCAGCAGACAGGGGAGGGAGCAGTTCTTC. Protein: CASRQGREQFF.

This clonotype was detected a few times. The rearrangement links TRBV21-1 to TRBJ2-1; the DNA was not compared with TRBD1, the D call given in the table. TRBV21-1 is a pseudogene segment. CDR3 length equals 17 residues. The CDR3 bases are TGTGCCAGCGGTTTCCCCCGAGGCCAGGTTCGTTACAATGAGCAGTTCTTC. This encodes CASGFPRGQVRYNEQFF.

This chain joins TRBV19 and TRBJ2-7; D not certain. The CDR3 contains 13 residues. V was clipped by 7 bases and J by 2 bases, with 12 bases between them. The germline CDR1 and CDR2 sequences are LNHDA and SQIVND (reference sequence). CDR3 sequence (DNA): TGTGCCAGTATTGGCGAAGCCCCCTACGAGCAGTACTTC. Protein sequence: CASIGEAPYEQYF.

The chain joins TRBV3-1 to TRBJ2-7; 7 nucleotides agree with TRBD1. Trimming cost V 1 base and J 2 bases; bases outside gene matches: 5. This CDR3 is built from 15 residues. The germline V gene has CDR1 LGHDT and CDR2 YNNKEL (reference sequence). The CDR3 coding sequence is TGTGCCAGCAGCCAAGGACAGGGTACACCCTACGAGCAGTACGTC. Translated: CASSQGQGTPYEQYV.

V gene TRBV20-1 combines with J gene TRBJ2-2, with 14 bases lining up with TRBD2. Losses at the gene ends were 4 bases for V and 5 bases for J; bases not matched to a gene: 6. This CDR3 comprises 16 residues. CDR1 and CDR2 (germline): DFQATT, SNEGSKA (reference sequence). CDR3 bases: TGCAGTGCTAAACCGGGACTAGCGGGAGTAACCGGGGAGCTGTTTTTT. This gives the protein CSAKPGLAGVTGELFF.

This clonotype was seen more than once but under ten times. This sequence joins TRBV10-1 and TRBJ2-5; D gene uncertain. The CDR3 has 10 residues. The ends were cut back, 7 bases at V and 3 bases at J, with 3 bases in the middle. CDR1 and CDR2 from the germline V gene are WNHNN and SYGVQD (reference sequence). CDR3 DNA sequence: TGCGCCAGCAACAAAGAGACCCAGTACTTC. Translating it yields CASNKETQYF.

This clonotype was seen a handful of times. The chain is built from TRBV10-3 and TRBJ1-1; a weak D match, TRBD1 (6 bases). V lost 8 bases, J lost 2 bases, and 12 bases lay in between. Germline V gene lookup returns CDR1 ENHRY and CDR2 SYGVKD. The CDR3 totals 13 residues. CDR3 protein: CAILGGPNTEAFF. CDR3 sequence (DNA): TGTGCCATCCTCGGGGGGCCTAACACTGAAGCTTTCTTT.

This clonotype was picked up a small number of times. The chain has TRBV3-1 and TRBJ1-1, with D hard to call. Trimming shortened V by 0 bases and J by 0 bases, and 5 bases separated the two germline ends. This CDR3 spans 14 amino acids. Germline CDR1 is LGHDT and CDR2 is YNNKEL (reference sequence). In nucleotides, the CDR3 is TGTGCCAGCAGCCAAGAACATTTGAACACTGAAGCTTTCTTT. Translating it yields CASSQEHLNTEAFF.

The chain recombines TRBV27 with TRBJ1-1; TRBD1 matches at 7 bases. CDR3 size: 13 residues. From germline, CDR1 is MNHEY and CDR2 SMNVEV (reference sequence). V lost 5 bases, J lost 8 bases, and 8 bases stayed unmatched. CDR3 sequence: CASSHRGGREAFF. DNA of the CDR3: TGTGCCAGCAGTCACAGGGGTGGTAGGGAAGCTTTCTTT.

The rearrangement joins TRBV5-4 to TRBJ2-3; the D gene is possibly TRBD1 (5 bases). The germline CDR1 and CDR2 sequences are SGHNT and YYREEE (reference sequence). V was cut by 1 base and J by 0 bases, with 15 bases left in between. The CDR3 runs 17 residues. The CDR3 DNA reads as TGTGCCAGCAGCTTGTACCAAGGACACCTTAGCACAGATACGCAGTATTTT. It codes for CASSLYQGHLSTDTQYF. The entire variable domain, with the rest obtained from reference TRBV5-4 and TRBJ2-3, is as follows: ETGVTQSPTHLIKTRGQQVTLRCSSQSGHNTVSWYQQALGQGPQFIFQYYREEENGRGNFPPRFSGLQFPNYSSELNVNALELDDSALYLCASSLYQGHLSTDTQYFGPGTRLTVL.

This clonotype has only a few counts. The CDR3 DNA reads TGTGCCAGCAGCTTAGGGGTAGCGGGAAACGAGCAGTACGTC. Translation gives CASSLGVAGNEQYV. The gene calls are TRBV7-8 and TRBJ2-7, with 8 bases that match TRBD2. This CDR3 is 14 amino acids long. V dropped 1 base and J dropped 5; count of bases not matched to a gene: 4. Germline V gene lookup returns CDR1 SGHVS and CDR2 FQNEAQ.

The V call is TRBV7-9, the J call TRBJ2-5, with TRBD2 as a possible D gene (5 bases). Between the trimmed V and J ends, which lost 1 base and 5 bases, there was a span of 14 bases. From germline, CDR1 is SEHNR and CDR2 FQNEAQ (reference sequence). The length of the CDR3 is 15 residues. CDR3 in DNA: TGTGCCAGCAGCTTAGGGGTGAGGGATGGGGAGACCCAGTACTTC. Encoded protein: CASSLGVRDGETQYF.

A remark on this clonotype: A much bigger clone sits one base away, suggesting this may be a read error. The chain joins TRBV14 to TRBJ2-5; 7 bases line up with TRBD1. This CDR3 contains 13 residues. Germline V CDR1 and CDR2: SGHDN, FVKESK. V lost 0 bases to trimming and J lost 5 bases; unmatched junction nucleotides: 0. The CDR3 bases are TGTGCCAGCAGCCAAGACAGGGGGGAGACCCAGTACTTC. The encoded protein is CASSQDRGETQYF.

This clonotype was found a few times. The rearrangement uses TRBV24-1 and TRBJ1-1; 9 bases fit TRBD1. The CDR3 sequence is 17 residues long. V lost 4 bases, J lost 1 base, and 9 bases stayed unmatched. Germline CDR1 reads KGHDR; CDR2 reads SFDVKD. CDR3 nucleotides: TGTGCCACCAGTGACCTTCAGGGACAGGGCGAGAACACTGAAGCTTTCTTT. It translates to CATSDLQGQGENTEAFF.